This T cell receptor beta chain stems from a study of cytomegalovirus exposure and HLA in healthy donors. Whole-study findings and limits: Most TCR sequences proved rare, with some public TCRs found in many donors. Later findings reportedly placed an Asian-associated ancestry cluster below the roughly 660-donor mean for N-insertions.

The study ran its PCR with 60 Vbeta and 13 Jbeta primers. Only in-frame clones appear in the TCRdb table, and some are missing; sequencing was by immunoSEQ multiplex PCR. The data contain 85,000 to 130,000 clones, roughly four fifths of them seen just once; the ten biggest clones take up less than 3%. Turning to this clone: What it binds is not known.

The J segment lost 4 bases and the V segment lost 2 bases, leaving 10 bases of the junction unmatched. The germline CDR1 and CDR2 sequences are SGHTA and FQGTGA. The CDR3 is 17 residues long. Sequencing was done on a sample of PBMCs. The V and J genes are TRBV7-3 and TRBJ2-5, with TRBD2 matching over 10 bases. The TCR comes from a male donor in good health and CMV-seropositive. CDR3 in amino acids: CASSLGTAGGERETQYF. CDR3 bases: TGTGCCAGCAGCTTAGGAACAGCGGGAGGGGAACGAGAGACCCAGTACTTC.